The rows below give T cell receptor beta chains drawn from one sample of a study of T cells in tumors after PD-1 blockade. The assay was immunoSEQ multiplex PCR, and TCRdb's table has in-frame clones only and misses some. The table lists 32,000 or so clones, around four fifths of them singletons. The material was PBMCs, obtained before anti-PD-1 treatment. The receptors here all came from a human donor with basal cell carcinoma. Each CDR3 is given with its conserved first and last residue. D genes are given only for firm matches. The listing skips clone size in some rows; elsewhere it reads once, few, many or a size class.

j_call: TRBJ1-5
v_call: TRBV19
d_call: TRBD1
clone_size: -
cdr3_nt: TGTGCCAGTACCAAACAGGGGGCAGGCCAGCCCCAGCATTTT
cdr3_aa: CASTKQGAGQPQHF

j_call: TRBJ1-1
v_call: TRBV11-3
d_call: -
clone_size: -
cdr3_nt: TGTGCCAGCAGCTTAGTGGACACCGACACTGAAGCTTTCTTT
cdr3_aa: CASSLVDTDTEAFF

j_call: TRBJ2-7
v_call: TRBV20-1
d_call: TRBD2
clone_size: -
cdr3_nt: TGCAGTGCTAGTATCCTAGCGGTAACCTACGAGCAGTACTTC
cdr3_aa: CSASILAVTYEQYF

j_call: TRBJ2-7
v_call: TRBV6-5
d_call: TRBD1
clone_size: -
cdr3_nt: TGTGCCAGCAGTCCACGGACAGGGAGCTCCTACGAGCAGTACTTC
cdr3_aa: CASSPRTGSSYEQYF

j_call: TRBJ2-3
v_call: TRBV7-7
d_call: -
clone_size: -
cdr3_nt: TGTGCCAGCAGCCCGAAAACCGGGGTCGGCACAGATACGCAGTATTTT
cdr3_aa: CASSPKTGVGTDTQYF

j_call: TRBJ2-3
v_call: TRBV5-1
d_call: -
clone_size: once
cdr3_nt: TGCGCCAGCAGCTTGGGAACCTACCCCCCAGATACGCAGTATTTT
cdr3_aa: CASSLGTYPPDTQYF

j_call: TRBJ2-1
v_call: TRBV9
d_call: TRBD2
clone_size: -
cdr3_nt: TGTGCCAGCAGCGAGCGGGGGGGCCGGAATGAGCAGTTCTTC
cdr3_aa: CASSERGGRNEQFF

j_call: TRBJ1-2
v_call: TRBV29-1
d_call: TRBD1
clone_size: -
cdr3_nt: TGCAGCGTACGGACAGGGCAAAACTATGGCTACACCTTC
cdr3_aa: CSVRTGQNYGYTF

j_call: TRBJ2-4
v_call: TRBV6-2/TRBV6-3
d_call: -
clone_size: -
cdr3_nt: TGTGCCAGCAGCCTTCTCGGGACGAACCCCCACTTC
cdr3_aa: CASSLLGTNPHF

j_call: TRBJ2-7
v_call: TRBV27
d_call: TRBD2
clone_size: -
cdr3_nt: TGTGCCAGCAGGGGGGCGGGGGGCCAACGGGAGCAGTACTTC
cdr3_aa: CASRGAGGQREQYF

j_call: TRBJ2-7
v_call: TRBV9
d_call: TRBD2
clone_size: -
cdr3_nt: TGTGCCAGCAGCCCCTACCCCCAGCGGGACTCCTACGAGCAGTACTTC
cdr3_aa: CASSPYPQRDSYEQYF

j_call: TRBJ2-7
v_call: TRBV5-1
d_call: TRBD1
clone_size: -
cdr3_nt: TGCGCCAGCAGCCCCACAGGGGGTGGATCCTACGAGCAGTACTTC
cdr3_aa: CASSPTGGGSYEQYF

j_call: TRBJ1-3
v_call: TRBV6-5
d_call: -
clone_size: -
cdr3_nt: TGTGCCAGCAACCAGGGGCTACAAGCCGGAAACACCATATATTTT
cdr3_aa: CASNQGLQAGNTIYF